This T cell receptor beta chain was obtained from a study of neoadjuvant nivolumab and ipilimumab in lung cancer. This clone showed up just once. Its antigen is unknown. Points from the study as a whole: Resected tumors had greater TCR richness and clonality than uninvolved lung. Pretherapy blood TCR richness correlated positively with resected tumor richness. From pretherapy to surgery, tumor richness and clonality rose with dual therapy.

This CDR3 spans 14 amino acids. The germline CDR1 and CDR2 sequences are MNHNS and SASEGT. V gave up 8 bases and J gave up 4 bases; unmatched junction bases: 6. TCRdb keeps only in-frame clones here, not all; method: immunoSEQ multiplex PCR. The sample lists approximately 23,000 clones, less than 85% occurring once. The rearrangement uses TRBV6-1 and TRBJ2-2; TRBD1 matches at 8 bases. The clonotype was recovered from an adult with non-small cell lung cancer. Sequenced material: peripheral blood, taken before neoadjuvant nivolumab, alone or with ipilimumab. The CDR3 sequence is CASLWTGRTGELFF. The CDR3 DNA reads TGTGCCAGCCTCTGGACAGGGCGCACCGGGGAGCTGTTTTTT.